A selection of T cell receptor beta chains follows, all from one sample in a study of T cell responses to AZD1222 COVID-19 vaccine. This table comes from immunoSEQ multiplex PCR, and its TCRdb copy is limited to in-frame clones, with some not included. The table records around 99,000 clones, around nine tenths of them present only once. Sequenced here: peripheral blood, sampled on day 0 of AZD1222 vaccination. The receptors derive from an adult in good health. Both conserved end residues are part of each CDR3. Each record gives: V gene, J gene, CDR3 length, clone size, D gene, CDR3 protein, CDR3 DNA. D genes are given only for firm matches. Rows give clone size only sometimes, using once, few, many, or a class for an expanded clone.

V gene: TRBV20-1
J gene: TRBJ2-3
CDR3 length: 11
clone size: NA
D gene: NA
CDR3 protein: CSAVLGDTQYF
CDR3 DNA: TGCAGTGCCGTACTGGGAGATACGCAGTATTTT

V gene: TRBV30
J gene: TRBJ2-4
CDR3 length: 13
clone size: NA
D gene: NA
CDR3 protein: CAWSRGGVNIQYF
CDR3 DNA: TGTGCCTGGAGCAGAGGGGGTGTAAACATTCAGTACTTC

V gene: TRBV5-1
J gene: TRBJ1-4
CDR3 length: 14
clone size: NA
D gene: NA
CDR3 protein: CASSVGTTNEKLFF
CDR3 DNA: TGCGCCAGCAGCGTGGGGACAACTAATGAAAAACTGTTTTTT

V gene: TRBV7-6
J gene: TRBJ2-5
CDR3 length: 15
clone size: NA
D gene: TRBD1
CDR3 protein: CASSLRPDRGATQYF
CDR3 DNA: TGTGCCAGCAGCTTAAGGCCGGACAGGGGGGCGACCCAGTACTTC

V gene: TRBV29-1
J gene: TRBJ1-1
CDR3 length: 14
clone size: NA
D gene: NA
CDR3 protein: CSATIRGVNTEAFF
CDR3 DNA: TGCAGCGCTACGATTCGGGGAGTGAACACTGAAGCTTTCTTT

V gene: TRBV28
J gene: TRBJ2-1
CDR3 length: 17
clone size: NA
D gene: TRBD2
CDR3 protein: CASREPGLADTYNEQFF
CDR3 DNA: TGTGCCAGCAGGGAACCGGGACTAGCGGACACCTACAATGAGCAGTTCTTC

V gene: TRBV4-3
J gene: TRBJ2-3
CDR3 length: 17
clone size: NA
D gene: TRBD2
CDR3 protein: CASSQGLAGGPGDTQYF
CDR3 DNA: TGCGCCAGCAGCCAAGGACTAGCGGGAGGGCCGGGAGATACGCAGTATTTT

V gene: TRBV29-1
J gene: TRBJ1-2
CDR3 length: 13
clone size: NA
D gene: TRBD1
CDR3 protein: CSVEGQAHYGYTF
CDR3 DNA: TGCAGCGTTGAGGGACAGGCTCACTATGGCTACACCTTC

V gene: TRBV6-1
J gene: TRBJ1-5
CDR3 length: 16
clone size: NA
D gene: NA
CDR3 protein: CASSERPLGNNQPQHF
CDR3 DNA: TGTGCCAGCAGTGAAAGGCCCCTGGGGAACAATCAGCCCCAGCATTTT

V gene: TRBV19
J gene: TRBJ2-2
CDR3 length: 15
clone size: NA
D gene: NA
CDR3 protein: CASIIFGANTGELFF
CDR3 DNA: TGTGCCAGTATCATTTTCGGGGCAAACACCGGGGAGCTGTTTTTT

V gene: TRBV4-2
J gene: TRBJ2-7
CDR3 length: 16
clone size: NA
D gene: TRBD2
CDR3 protein: CASSQTWTSGEYEQYF
CDR3 DNA: TGTGCCAGCAGCCAAACCTGGACTAGCGGGGAATACGAGCAGTACTTC

V gene: TRBV5-1
J gene: TRBJ2-2
CDR3 length: 15
clone size: NA
D gene: TRBD2
CDR3 protein: CASSLASGRSGELFF
CDR3 DNA: TGCGCCAGCAGCTTGGCTAGCGGGAGATCCGGGGAGCTGTTTTTT

V gene: TRBV29-1
J gene: TRBJ1-3
CDR3 length: 14
clone size: few
D gene: TRBD1
CDR3 protein: CSAMDRGSGNTIYF
CDR3 DNA: TGCAGCGCGATGGACAGGGGCTCTGGAAACACCATATATTTT

V gene: TRBV13
J gene: TRBJ2-1
CDR3 length: 15
clone size: NA
D gene: NA
CDR3 protein: CASSYRGVSYNEQFF
CDR3 DNA: TGTGCCAGCAGCTATCGCGGGGTTTCCTACAATGAGCAGTTCTTC

V gene: TRBV2
J gene: TRBJ1-1
CDR3 length: 14
clone size: NA
D gene: NA
CDR3 protein: CASSEVVQNTEAFF
CDR3 DNA: TGTGCCAGCAGTGAAGTGGTACAGAACACTGAAGCTTTCTTT

V gene: TRBV7-2
J gene: TRBJ1-5
CDR3 length: 16
clone size: NA
D gene: TRBD1
CDR3 protein: CASSLYGDSRDVPQHF
CDR3 DNA: TGTGCCAGCAGCTTATATGGGGACAGCAGAGATGTGCCCCAGCATTTT

V gene: TRBV16
J gene: TRBJ1-5
CDR3 length: 18
clone size: once
D gene: TRBD1
CDR3 protein: CASSQNRLLGQGNQPQHF
CDR3 DNA: TGTGCCAGCAGCCAAAACCGTCTTCTCGGACAGGGCAATCAGCCCCAGCATTTT

V gene: TRBV5-1
J gene: TRBJ2-7
CDR3 length: 13
clone size: NA
D gene: NA
CDR3 protein: CASSRTAGYEQYF
CDR3 DNA: TGCGCCAGCAGCAGAACGGCGGGCTACGAGCAGTACTTC

V gene: TRBV5-6
J gene: TRBJ1-1
CDR3 length: 15
clone size: NA
D gene: NA
CDR3 protein: CASSLYKGWNTEAFF
CDR3 DNA: TGTGCCAGCAGCTTGTATAAGGGGTGGAACACTGAAGCTTTCTTT

V gene: TRBV18
J gene: TRBJ2-5
CDR3 length: 17
clone size: NA
D gene: NA
CDR3 protein: CASSPLRPGLVQETQYF
CDR3 DNA: TGTGCCAGCTCACCACTGAGACCGGGACTGGTGCAAGAGACCCAGTACTTC

V gene: TRBV3-1/TRBV3-2
J gene: TRBJ1-3
CDR3 length: 18
clone size: NA
D gene: NA
CDR3 protein: CASSQEGTQILFGNTIYF
CDR3 DNA: TGTGCCAGCAGCCAAGAGGGGACGCAGATTTTATTCGGAAACACCATATATTTT

V gene: TRBV18
J gene: TRBJ2-3
CDR3 length: 15
clone size: NA
D gene: TRBD2
CDR3 protein: CASSPLAGVRDTQYF
CDR3 DNA: TGTGCCAGCTCACCTCTAGCGGGAGTCAGGGATACGCAGTATTTT

V gene: TRBV6-4
J gene: TRBJ2-2
CDR3 length: 14
clone size: NA
D gene: TRBD2
CDR3 protein: CASRRGAATGELFF
CDR3 DNA: TGTGCCAGCCGGCGGGGGGCGGCCACCGGGGAGCTGTTTTTT

V gene: TRBV2
J gene: TRBJ1-1
CDR3 length: 13
clone size: NA
D gene: NA
CDR3 protein: CADNREVNTEAFF
CDR3 DNA: TGTGCAGACAACAGGGAAGTGAACACTGAAGCTTTCTTT

V gene: TRBV12-5
J gene: TRBJ2-7
CDR3 length: 13
clone size: NA
D gene: TRBD1
CDR3 protein: CASGLDRGYEQYF
CDR3 DNA: TGTGCTAGTGGTTTAGACAGGGGCTACGAGCAGTACTTC

V gene: TRBV9
J gene: TRBJ1-1
CDR3 length: 16
clone size: NA
D gene: NA
CDR3 protein: CASSVDPGARNSEAFF
CDR3 DNA: TGTGCCAGCAGCGTAGATCCGGGGGCGAGGAATAGTGAAGCTTTCTTT

V gene: TRBV6-2/TRBV6-3
J gene: TRBJ2-1
CDR3 length: 18
clone size: NA
D gene: TRBD2
CDR3 protein: CASSYPGLAETSYNEQFF
CDR3 DNA: TGTGCCAGCAGTTACCCGGGACTAGCCGAAACCTCCTACAATGAGCAGTTCTTC

V gene: TRBV6-6
J gene: TRBJ2-1
CDR3 length: 14
clone size: NA
D gene: NA
CDR3 protein: CASSYALAYNEQFF
CDR3 DNA: TGTGCCAGCAGTTACGCTCTGGCCTACAATGAGCAGTTCTTC

V gene: TRBV6-6
J gene: TRBJ2-7
CDR3 length: 12
clone size: NA
D gene: NA
CDR3 protein: CASSGSAYEQYF
CDR3 DNA: TGTGCCAGCAGTGGGTCGGCCTACGAGCAGTACTTC

V gene: TRBV24-1
J gene: TRBJ1-2
CDR3 length: 11
clone size: NA
D gene: NA
CDR3 protein: CATSGQYGYTF
CDR3 DNA: TGTGCCACCAGTGGCCAGTATGGCTACACCTTC

V gene: TRBV30
J gene: TRBJ2-5
CDR3 length: 12
clone size: NA
D gene: NA
CDR3 protein: CAWSLNQETQYF
CDR3 DNA: TGTGCCTGGAGTCTAAACCAAGAGACCCAGTACTTC

V gene: TRBV4-3
J gene: TRBJ2-1
CDR3 length: 17
clone size: NA
D gene: NA
CDR3 protein: CASSQADAGSSYNEQFF
CDR3 DNA: TGCGCCAGCAGCCAAGCTGACGCCGGGAGCTCCTACAATGAGCAGTTCTTC

V gene: TRBV9
J gene: TRBJ1-2
CDR3 length: 11
clone size: NA
D gene: NA
CDR3 protein: CASSVNGGYTF
CDR3 DNA: TGTGCCAGCAGCGTAAACGGGGGTTACACCTTC

V gene: TRBV30
J gene: TRBJ1-1
CDR3 length: 12
clone size: NA
D gene: NA
CDR3 protein: CAWNSGFTEAFF
CDR3 DNA: TGTGCCTGGAACTCAGGTTTCACTGAAGCTTTCTTT

V gene: TRBV30
J gene: TRBJ1-1
CDR3 length: 14
clone size: NA
D gene: NA
CDR3 protein: CAWSVSGSHTEAFF
CDR3 DNA: TGTGCCTGGAGTGTGTCGGGGTCCCACACTGAAGCTTTCTTT

V gene: TRBV12-3/TRBV12-4
J gene: TRBJ1-2
CDR3 length: 12
clone size: NA
D gene: NA
CDR3 protein: CASSRPGDGYTF
CDR3 DNA: TGTGCCAGCAGTCGACCTGGTGATGGCTACACCTTC

V gene: TRBV18
J gene: TRBJ1-3
CDR3 length: 14
clone size: NA
D gene: NA
CDR3 protein: CASSPGREGNTIYF
CDR3 DNA: TGTGCCAGCTCACCAGGACGGGAGGGAAACACCATATATTTT

V gene: TRBV5-6
J gene: TRBJ1-6
CDR3 length: 16
clone size: NA
D gene: NA
CDR3 protein: CASSLVGRPYNSPLHF
CDR3 DNA: TGTGCCAGCAGCTTGGTTGGCAGACCCTATAATTCACCCCTCCACTTT

V gene: TRBV5-1
J gene: TRBJ2-5
CDR3 length: 15
clone size: NA
D gene: NA
CDR3 protein: CASSFGGSAEETQYF
CDR3 DNA: TGCGCCAGCAGCTTCGGGGGTTCGGCAGAAGAGACCCAGTACTTC

V gene: TRBV19
J gene: TRBJ1-1
CDR3 length: 16
clone size: NA
D gene: TRBD1
CDR3 protein: CASSIDIGQGNTEAFF
CDR3 DNA: TGTGCCAGTAGTATAGATATCGGACAGGGGAATACTGAAGCTTTCTTT

V gene: TRBV28
J gene: TRBJ2-7
CDR3 length: 14
clone size: NA
D gene: NA
CDR3 protein: CASSPTIVSYEQYF
CDR3 DNA: TGTGCCAGCAGCCCTACTATAGTTTCCTACGAGCAGTACTTC

V gene: TRBV19
J gene: TRBJ1-5
CDR3 length: 21
clone size: NA
D gene: TRBD1
CDR3 protein: CASFIYLRRQGMSRTGQPQHF
CDR3 DNA: TGTGCAAGTTTTATATATTTACGACGACAGGGGATGTCGAGGACGGGTCAGCCCCAGCATTTT

V gene: TRBV7-2
J gene: TRBJ2-2
CDR3 length: 18
clone size: NA
D gene: TRBD2
CDR3 protein: CASSFTGLAGAGTGELFF
CDR3 DNA: TGTGCCAGCAGCTTTACGGGACTAGCGGGAGCGGGCACCGGGGAGCTGTTTTTT

V gene: TRBV6-1
J gene: TRBJ1-2
CDR3 length: 11
clone size: NA
D gene: NA
CDR3 protein: CASSEGTGYTF
CDR3 DNA: TGTGCCAGCAGTGAAGGTACAGGCTACACCTTC

V gene: TRBV6-5
J gene: TRBJ1-6
CDR3 length: 13
clone size: NA
D gene: NA
CDR3 protein: CASTHVGNSPLHF
CDR3 DNA: TGTGCCAGCACCCATGTGGGTAATTCACCCCTCCACTTT

V gene: TRBV9
J gene: TRBJ2-7
CDR3 length: 16
clone size: once
D gene: NA
CDR3 protein: CASSPQWTQAAYEQYF
CDR3 DNA: TGTGCCAGCAGCCCCCAGTGGACCCAGGCCGCCTACGAGCAGTACTTC

V gene: TRBV25-1
J gene: TRBJ1-1
CDR3 length: 15
clone size: NA
D gene: NA
CDR3 protein: CASSGTGHMNTEAFF
CDR3 DNA: TGTGCCAGCAGTGGCACAGGTCACATGAACACTGAAGCTTTCTTT

V gene: TRBV4-3
J gene: TRBJ2-3
CDR3 length: 16
clone size: NA
D gene: TRBD1
CDR3 protein: CASSQEAQGEADTQYF
CDR3 DNA: TGCGCCAGCAGCCAAGAAGCACAGGGGGAGGCAGATACGCAGTATTTT

V gene: TRBV30
J gene: TRBJ1-6
CDR3 length: 13
clone size: NA
D gene: NA
CDR3 protein: CAWSPGTPSPLHF
CDR3 DNA: TGTGCCTGGAGCCCCGGGACACCTTCACCCCTCCACTTT

V gene: TRBV29-1
J gene: TRBJ2-2
CDR3 length: 12
clone size: NA
D gene: NA
CDR3 protein: CSVVQNTGELFF
CDR3 DNA: TGCAGCGTTGTCCAGAACACCGGGGAGCTGTTTTTT

V gene: TRBV9
J gene: TRBJ1-3
CDR3 length: 16
clone size: once
D gene: NA
CDR3 protein: CASSPQLAGAGNTIYF
CDR3 DNA: TGTGCCAGCAGCCCGCAATTAGCAGGGGCTGGAAACACCATATATTTT

V gene: TRBV19
J gene: TRBJ1-5
CDR3 length: 15
clone size: NA
D gene: NA
CDR3 protein: CASSIQTESNQPQHF
CDR3 DNA: TGTGCCAGTAGTATCCAGACTGAAAGCAATCAGCCCCAGCATTTT